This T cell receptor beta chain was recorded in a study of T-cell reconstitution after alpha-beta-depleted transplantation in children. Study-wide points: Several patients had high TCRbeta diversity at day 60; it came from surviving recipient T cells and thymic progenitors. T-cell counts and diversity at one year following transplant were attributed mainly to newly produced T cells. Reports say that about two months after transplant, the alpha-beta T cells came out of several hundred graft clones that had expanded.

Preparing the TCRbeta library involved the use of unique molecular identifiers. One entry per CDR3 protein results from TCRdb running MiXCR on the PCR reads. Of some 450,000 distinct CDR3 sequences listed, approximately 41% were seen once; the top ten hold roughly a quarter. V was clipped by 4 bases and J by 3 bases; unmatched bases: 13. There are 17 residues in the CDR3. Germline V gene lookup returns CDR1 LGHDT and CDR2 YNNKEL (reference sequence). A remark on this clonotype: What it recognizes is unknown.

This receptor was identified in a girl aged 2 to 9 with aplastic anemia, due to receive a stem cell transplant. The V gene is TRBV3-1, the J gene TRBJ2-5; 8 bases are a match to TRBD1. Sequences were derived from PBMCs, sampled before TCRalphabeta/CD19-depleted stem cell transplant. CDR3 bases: TGTGCCAGCAGCCCCGGGGTTGGGACAGGCGATAAAGAGACCCAGTACTTC. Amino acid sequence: CASSPGVGTGDKETQYF.